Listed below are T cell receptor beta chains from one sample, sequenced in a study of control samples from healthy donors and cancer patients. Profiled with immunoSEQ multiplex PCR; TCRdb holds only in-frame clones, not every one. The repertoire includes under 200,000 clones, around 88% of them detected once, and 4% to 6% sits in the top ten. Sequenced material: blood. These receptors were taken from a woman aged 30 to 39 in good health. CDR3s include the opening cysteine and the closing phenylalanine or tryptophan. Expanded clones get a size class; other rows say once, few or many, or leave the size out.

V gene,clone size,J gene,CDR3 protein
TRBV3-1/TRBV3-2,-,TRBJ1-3,CASSGSDSGNTIYF
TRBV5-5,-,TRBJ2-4,CASSLEATENIQYF
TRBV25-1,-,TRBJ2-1,CASSELASGSASYNEQFF
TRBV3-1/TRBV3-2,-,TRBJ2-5,CASSHTQETQYF
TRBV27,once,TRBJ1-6,CASSFSTGSSPLHF
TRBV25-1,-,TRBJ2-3,CASSAAGGPQDTQYF
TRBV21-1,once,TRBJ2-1,CASSKEDSGRIPIYNEQFF
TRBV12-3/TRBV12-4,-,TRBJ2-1,CASRSYNEQFF
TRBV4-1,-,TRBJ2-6,CASSQDQPGQGPGANVLTF
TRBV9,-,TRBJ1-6,CASSASEALHF
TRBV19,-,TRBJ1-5,CASSPSGGLSNQPQHF
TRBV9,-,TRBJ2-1,CASSDRDTEQFF
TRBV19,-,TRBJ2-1,CASSMGRDWSYNEQFF
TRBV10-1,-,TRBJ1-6,CASSPGTEDNSPLHF
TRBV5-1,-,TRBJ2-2,CASSQASGTNTGELFF
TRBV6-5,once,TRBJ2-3,CASLTSGLSTDTQYF
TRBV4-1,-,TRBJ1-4,CASSQESREKLFF
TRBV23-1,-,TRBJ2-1,CASSPPPHEQFF
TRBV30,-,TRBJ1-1,CAWGDGDFTEAFF
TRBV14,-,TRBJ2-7,CASSQVPGYEQYF
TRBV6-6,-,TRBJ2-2,CASSLRDRGRTGELFF
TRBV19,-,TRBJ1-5,CASSLSTGTAYNQPQHF
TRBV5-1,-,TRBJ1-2,CASSTQGLNYGYTF
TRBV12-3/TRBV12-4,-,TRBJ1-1,CASSLAGNTEAFF
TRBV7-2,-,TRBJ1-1,CASSLARGQRTEAFF
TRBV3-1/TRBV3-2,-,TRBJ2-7,CASSRGWERGYEQYF
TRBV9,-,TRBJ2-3,CASSQAGEPPDTQYF
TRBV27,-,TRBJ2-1,CASRGGGEQFF
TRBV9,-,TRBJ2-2,CASSGGQGEGGELFF
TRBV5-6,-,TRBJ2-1,CASSWGPAGGNNEQFF
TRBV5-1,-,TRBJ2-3,CASSLDGVPTDTQYF
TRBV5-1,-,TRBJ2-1,CASSSERDTRSSYNEQFF
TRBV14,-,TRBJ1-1,CASSPRGGKATEAFF
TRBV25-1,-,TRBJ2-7,CASSGTGSQSEQYF
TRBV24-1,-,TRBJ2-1,CATSELAGGNEQFF
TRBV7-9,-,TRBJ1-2,CASSPFRDRPQNYGYTF
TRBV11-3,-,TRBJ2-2,CASSPRTATGELFF
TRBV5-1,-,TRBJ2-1,CASSLASRSEQFF
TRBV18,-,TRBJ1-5,CASSVNPQGNNQPQHF
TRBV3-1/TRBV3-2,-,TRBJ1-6,CASSQESGVYNSPLHF
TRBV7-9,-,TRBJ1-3,CASSLGTLDNTIYF
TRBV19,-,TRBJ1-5,CASSIHSSNQPQHF
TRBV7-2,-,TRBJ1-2,CASSLGQTDYGYIF
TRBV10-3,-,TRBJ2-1,CAISDIAGGINEQFF
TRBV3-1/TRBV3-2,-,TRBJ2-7,CASSQGQPGYEQYF
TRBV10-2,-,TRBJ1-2,CASRETGVDYGYTF
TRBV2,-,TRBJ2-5,CASRSGQVQETQYF
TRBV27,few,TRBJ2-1,CASTPLGGRTYNEQFF
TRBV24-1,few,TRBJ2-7,CATSDGLREQYF
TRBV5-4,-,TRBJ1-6,CARKPRDSNSPLHF
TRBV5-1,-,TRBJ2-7,CASRTLGGGEQYF
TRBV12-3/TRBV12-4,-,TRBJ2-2,CASSFSGELFF
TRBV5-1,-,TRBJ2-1,CASSSVAGTPYNEQFF
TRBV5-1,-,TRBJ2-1,CASRQGASVDNEQFF
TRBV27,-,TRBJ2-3,CASSFTSGGRDTQYF
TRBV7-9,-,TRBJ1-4,CASSSFKTGNNEKLFF
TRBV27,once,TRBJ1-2,CASSLSPGYYGYTF
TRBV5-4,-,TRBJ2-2,CASNRYSGGSFTGELFF
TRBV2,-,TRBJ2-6,CASTVPSGANVLTF